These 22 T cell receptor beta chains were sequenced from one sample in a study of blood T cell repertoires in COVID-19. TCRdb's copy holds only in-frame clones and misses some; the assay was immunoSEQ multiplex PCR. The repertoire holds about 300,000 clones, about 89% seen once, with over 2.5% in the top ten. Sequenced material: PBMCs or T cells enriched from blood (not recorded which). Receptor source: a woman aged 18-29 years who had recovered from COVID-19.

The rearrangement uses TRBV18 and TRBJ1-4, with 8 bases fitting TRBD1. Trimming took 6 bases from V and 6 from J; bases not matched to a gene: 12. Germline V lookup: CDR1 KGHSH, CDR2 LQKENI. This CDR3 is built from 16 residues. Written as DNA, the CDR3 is TGTGCCAGCTCCCTCACTACGGGACAGGAGTATGAAAAACTGTTTTTT. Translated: CASSLTTGQEYEKLFF.

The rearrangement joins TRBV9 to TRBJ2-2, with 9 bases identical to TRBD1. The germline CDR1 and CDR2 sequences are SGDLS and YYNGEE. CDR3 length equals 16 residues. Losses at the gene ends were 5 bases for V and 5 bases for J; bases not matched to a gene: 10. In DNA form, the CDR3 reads TGTGCCAGCAGTCATTACAGGGGGCGCGGAACCGGGGAGCTGTTTTTT. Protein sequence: CASSHYRGRGTGELFF.

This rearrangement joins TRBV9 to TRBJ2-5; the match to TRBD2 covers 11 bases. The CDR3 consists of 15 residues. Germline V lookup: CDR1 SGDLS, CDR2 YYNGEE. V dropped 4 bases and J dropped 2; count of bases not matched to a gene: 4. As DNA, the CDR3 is TGTGCCAGCAGCTCGGGGACTAGCGGACAAGAGACCCAGTACTTC. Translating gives CASSSGTSGQETQYF.

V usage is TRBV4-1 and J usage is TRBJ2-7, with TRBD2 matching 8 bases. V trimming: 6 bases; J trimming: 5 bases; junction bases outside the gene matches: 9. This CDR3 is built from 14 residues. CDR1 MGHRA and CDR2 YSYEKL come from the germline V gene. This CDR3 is CASRAPGREHEQYF. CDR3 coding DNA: TGCGCCAGCAGAGCCCCCGGGAGGGAACACGAGCAGTACTTC.

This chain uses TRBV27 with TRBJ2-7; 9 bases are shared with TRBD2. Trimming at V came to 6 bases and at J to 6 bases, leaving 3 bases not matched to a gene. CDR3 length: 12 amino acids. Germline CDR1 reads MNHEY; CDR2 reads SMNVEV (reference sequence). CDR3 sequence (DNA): TGTGCCAGCAGCCCGGGACTAGCCGAGCAGTACTTC. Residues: CASSPGLAEQYF.

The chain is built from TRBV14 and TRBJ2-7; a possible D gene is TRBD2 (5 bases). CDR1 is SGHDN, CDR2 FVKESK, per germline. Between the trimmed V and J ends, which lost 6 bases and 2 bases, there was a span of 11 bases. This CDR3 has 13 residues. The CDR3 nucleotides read TGTGCCAGCAGTCTAGCAGGTACCTACGAGCAGTACTTC. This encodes CASSLAGTYEQYF.

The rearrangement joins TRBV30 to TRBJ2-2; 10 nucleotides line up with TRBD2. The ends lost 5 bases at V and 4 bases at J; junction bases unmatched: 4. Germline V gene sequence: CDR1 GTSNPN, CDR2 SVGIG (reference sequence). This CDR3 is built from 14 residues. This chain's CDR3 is CAWLTSGATGELFF. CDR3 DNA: TGTGCCTGGCTTACTAGCGGGGCCACCGGGGAGCTGTTTTTT.

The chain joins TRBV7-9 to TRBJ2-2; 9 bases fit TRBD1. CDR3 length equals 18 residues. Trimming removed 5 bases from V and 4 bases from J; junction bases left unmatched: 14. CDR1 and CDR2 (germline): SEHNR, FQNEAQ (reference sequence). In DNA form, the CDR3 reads TGTGCCAGCAGCCCACGACCGGGACAGGGCGAAGGCACCGGGGAGCTGTTTTTT. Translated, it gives CASSPRPGQGEGTGELFF.

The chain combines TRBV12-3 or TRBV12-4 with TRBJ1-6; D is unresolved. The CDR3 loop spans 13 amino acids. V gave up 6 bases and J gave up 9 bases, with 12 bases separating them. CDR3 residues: CASSLVQASPLHF. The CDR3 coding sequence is TGTGCCAGCAGCTTGGTCCAGGCTTCACCCCTCCACTTT.

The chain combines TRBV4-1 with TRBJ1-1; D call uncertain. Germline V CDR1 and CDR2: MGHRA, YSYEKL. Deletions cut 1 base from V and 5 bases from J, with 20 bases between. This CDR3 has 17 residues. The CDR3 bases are TGCGCCAGCAGCCAAGGGCCCAAGGTAGGGAGGCGTACTGAAGCTTTCTTT. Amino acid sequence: CASSQGPKVGRRTEAFF.

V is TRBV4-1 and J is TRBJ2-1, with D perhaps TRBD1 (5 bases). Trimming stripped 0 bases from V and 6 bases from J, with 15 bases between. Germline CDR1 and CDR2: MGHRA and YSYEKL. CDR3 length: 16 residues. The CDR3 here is CASSQEGTGATNEQFF. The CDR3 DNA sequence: TGCGCCAGCAGCCAAGAAGGCACAGGTGCTACCAATGAGCAGTTCTTC.

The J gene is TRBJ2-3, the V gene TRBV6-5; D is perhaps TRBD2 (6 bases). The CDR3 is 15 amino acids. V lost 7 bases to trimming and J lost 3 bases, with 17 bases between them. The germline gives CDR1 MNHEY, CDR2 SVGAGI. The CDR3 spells CASTPTRTVTDTQYF. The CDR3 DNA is TGTGCCAGCACCCCGACTAGAACGGTAACAGATACGCAGTATTTT.

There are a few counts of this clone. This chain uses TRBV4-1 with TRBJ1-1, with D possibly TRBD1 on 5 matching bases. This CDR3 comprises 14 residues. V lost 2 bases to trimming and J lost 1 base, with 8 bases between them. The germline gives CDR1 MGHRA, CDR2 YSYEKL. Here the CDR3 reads CASSQQGGNTEAFF. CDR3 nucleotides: TGCGCCAGCAGCCAACAGGGAGGGAACACTGAAGCTTTCTTT.

The chain's CDR3 is CASSQGAPREQYF. CDR3 coding DNA: TGTGCCAGCAGCCAAGGAGCCCCTCGGGAGCAGTACTTC. The V and J genes are TRBV3-1 (or the pseudogene TRBV3-2) and TRBJ2-7; no firm D call. This CDR3 comprises 13 residues. Germline V gene sequence: CDR1 LGHDT, CDR2 YNNKEL (reference sequence). Trimming left V 1 base short and J 7 bases short, with 11 bases between.

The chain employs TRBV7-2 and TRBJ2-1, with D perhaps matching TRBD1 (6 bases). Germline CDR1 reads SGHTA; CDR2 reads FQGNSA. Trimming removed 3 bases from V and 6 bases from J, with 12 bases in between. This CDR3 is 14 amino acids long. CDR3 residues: CASSFQQGINEQFF. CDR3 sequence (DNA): TGTGCCAGCAGCTTTCAGCAGGGGATCAATGAGCAGTTCTTC.

In nucleotides, the CDR3 is TGTGCCAGCAGCTTCGGGGCGGGGGTTAGCACAGATACGCAGTATTTT. This codes for CASSFGAGVSTDTQYF. The chain recombines TRBV5-8 with TRBJ2-3, with 7 nucleotides matching TRBD2. Germline V CDR1 and CDR2: SGHTS, YDEGEE. The junction had 6 bases not matched to a gene; V was cut back by 2 bases and J by 0 bases. The CDR3 has 16 amino acids.

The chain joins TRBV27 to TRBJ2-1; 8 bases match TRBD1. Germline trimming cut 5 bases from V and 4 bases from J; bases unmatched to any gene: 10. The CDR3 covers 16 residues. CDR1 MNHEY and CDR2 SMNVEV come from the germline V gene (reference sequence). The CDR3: CASSAPSGGPYNEQFF. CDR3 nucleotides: TGTGCCAGCAGTGCCCCTTCAGGGGGCCCTTACAATGAGCAGTTCTTC.

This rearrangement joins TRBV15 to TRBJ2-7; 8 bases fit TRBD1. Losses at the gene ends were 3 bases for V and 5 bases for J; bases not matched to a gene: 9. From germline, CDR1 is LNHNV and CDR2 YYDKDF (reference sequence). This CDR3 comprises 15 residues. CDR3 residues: CATSSSRQGYHEQYF. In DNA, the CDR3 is TGTGCCACCAGCAGCTCGAGACAGGGGTACCACGAGCAGTACTTC. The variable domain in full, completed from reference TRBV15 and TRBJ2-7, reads DAMVIQNPRYQVTQFGKPVTLSCSQTLNHNVMYWYQQKSSQAPKLLFHYYDKDFNNEADTPDNFQSRRPNTSFCFLDIRSPGLGDTAMYLCATSSSRQGYHEQYFGPGTRLTVT.

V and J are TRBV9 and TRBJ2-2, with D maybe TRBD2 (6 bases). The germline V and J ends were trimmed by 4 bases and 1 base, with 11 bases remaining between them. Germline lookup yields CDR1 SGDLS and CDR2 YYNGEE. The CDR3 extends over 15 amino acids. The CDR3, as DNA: TGTGCCAGCAGCCTAAAGGAGGGGAACACCGGGGAGCTGTTTTTT. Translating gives CASSLKEGNTGELFF.

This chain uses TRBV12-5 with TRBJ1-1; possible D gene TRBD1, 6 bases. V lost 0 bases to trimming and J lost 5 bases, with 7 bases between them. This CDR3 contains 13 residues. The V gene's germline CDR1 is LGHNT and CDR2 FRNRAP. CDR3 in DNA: TGTGCTAGTGGTTTGGTAGGGACAACTGAAGCTTTCTTT. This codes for CASGLVGTTEAFF.

The DNA of the CDR3 is TGTGCCAGCAGCCCAAGGACAGACGGGACTGAAGCTTTCTTT. Amino acids: CASSPRTDGTEAFF. This chain joins TRBV2 and TRBJ1-1, with D possibly TRBD1 on 6 matching bases. The germline V and J ends were trimmed by 6 bases and 5 bases, with 16 bases remaining between them. CDR3 size: 14 residues. The germline V gene has CDR1 SNHLY and CDR2 FYNNEI.

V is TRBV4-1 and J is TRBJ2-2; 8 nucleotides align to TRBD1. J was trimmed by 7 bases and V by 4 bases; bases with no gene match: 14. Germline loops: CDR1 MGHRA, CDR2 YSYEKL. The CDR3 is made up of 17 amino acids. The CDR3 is CASSPHPQGASGGELFF. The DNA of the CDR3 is TGCGCCAGCAGCCCACACCCCCAGGGGGCGAGCGGCGGGGAGCTGTTTTTT.